This TCR beta chain was profiled in a study of blood T cells in healthy people across ages. This clonotype was seen many times. The CDR3 covers 16 residues. Per the germline V gene, CDR1 is DFQATT and CDR2 is SNEGSKA (reference sequence). V was shortened by 1 base and J by 9 bases, with 24 bases between the two germline ends. Primed by a sample-barcoded 5' primer and a J-beta primer mix, a second PCR proceeded for 7 to 11 cycles. TCRdb called the 5' RACE reads again in MiXCR, with one record for every CDR3 protein. This table has some 1.5 million distinct CDR3 sequences, roughly 27% appearing once. Sequenced material: blood. The source of this sequence is a woman under 40 in good health. The V call is TRBV20-1, the J call TRBJ2-5, with D perhaps matching TRBD1 or TRBD2 (5 bases each). The CDR3 spells CSARGGSGRYWEAQYF. CDR3 sequence (DNA): TGCAGTGCTAGAGGAGGCTCGGGACGGTACTGGGAAGCCCAGTACTTC.